This T cell receptor (beta chain) was sequenced during a study of blood T cells in healthy people across ages. Next came a second PCR, run for roughly 6 to 11 cycles, which used a sample-barcoded 5' primer along with a J-beta primer mix. TCRdb used MiXCR to reprocess the 5' RACE reads, holding one entry per CDR3 protein. The data contain about 840,000 distinct CDR3 sequences, about 27% of them singletons. Trimming took off 1 base at V and 3 bases at J, with 10 bases between the two ends. From germline, CDR1 is LGHNA and CDR2 YSLEER. The CDR3 is 14 residues long. The sample was also linked to a second study, of T cells of mothers and their children.

The rearrangement uses TRBV4-3 and TRBJ2-7; D ambiguous. The sequence was obtained from a woman aged 40-49 years in good health. Material for sequencing was blood. The DNA of the CDR3 is TGCGCCAGCAGCCAAGGCAACTACTACTACGAGCAGTACTTC. This encodes CASSQGNYYYEQYF.